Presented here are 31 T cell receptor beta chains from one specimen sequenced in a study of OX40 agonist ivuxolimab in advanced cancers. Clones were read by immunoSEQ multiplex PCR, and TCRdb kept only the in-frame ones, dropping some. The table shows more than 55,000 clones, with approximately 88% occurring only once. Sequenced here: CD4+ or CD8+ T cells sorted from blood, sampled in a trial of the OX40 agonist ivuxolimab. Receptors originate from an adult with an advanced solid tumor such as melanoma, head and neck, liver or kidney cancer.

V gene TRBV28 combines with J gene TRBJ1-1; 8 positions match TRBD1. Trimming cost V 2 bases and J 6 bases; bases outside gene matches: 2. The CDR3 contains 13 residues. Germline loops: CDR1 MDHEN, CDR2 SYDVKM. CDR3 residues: CASSLPDRAEAFF. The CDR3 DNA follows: TGTGCCAGCAGTTTACCGGACAGGGCTGAAGCTTTCTTT.

The DNA of the CDR3 is TGTGCCAGTAGTACTTTTTTCCCGGGACAGCAAGAGACCCAGTACTTC. Its translation: CASSTFFPGQQETQYF. This chain links TRBV19 with TRBJ2-5, with 7 bases fitting TRBD1. The CDR3 contains 16 residues. Looked up from germline, CDR1 is LNHDA and CDR2 is SQIVND (reference sequence). J was trimmed by 2 bases and V by 4 bases; bases with no gene match: 10.

The CDR3 sequence: CASSLYAGASYNEQFF. CDR3 DNA: TGTGCCAGCAGTTTATACGCGGGAGCCTCGTACAATGAGCAGTTCTTC. The chain carries TRBV28 and TRBJ2-1, with 7 positions matching TRBD2. The CDR3 covers 16 residues. After removal of 1 base from V and 4 bases from J, the junction contained 7 bases not matched to a gene. Germline CDR1 MDHEN, CDR2 SYDVKM.

In DNA form, the CDR3 reads TGTGCCAGCAGTGAAGATTGGCACTACGAGCAGTACGTC. Protein: CASSEDWHYEQYV. The J gene is TRBJ2-7, the V gene TRBV6-1; D is unclear. In germline, CDR1 is MNHNS, CDR2 SASEGT. CDR3 length: 13 amino acids. Trimming shortened V by 1 base and J by 3 bases, and 7 bases separated the two germline ends.

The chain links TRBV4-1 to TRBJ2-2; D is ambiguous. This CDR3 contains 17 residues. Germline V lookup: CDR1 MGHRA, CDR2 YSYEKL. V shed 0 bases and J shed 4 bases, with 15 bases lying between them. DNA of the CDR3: TGCGCCAGCAGCCAAGAAAGGGCAGGCTTCTCCACCGGGGAGCTGTTTTTT. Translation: CASSQERAGFSTGELFF.

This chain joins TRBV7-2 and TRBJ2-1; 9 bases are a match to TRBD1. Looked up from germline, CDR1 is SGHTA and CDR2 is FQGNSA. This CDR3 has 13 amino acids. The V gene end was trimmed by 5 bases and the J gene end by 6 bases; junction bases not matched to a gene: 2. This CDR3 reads CASSLGQGNEQFF. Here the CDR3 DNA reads TGTGCCAGCAGCCTGGGACAGGGCAATGAGCAGTTCTTC.

The CDR3 here is CASSAQVGANTEAFF. The CDR3 DNA sequence: TGTGCCAGCAGCGCCCAGGTGGGTGCGAACACTGAAGCTTTCTTT. J is TRBJ1-1 and V is TRBV7-9; D remains ambiguous. Germline V gene lookup returns CDR1 SEHNR and CDR2 FQNEAQ (reference sequence). The CDR3 loop spans 15 amino acids. With 5 bases removed from V and 1 base from J, the gap between germline ends came to 14 bases.

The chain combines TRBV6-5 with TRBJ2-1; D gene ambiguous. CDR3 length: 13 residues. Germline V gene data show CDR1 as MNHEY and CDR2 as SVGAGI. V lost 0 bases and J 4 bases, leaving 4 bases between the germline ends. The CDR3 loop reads CASSYSGYNEQFF. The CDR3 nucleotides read TGTGCCAGCAGTTACTCGGGGTACAATGAGCAGTTCTTC.

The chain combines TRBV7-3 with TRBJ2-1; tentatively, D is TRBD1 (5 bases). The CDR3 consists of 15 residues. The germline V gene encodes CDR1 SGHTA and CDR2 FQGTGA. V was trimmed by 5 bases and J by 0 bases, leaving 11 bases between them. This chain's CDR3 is CASSRDSSSYNEQFF. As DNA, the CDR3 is TGTGCCAGCAGCCGAGACAGTTCCTCCTACAATGAGCAGTTCTTC.

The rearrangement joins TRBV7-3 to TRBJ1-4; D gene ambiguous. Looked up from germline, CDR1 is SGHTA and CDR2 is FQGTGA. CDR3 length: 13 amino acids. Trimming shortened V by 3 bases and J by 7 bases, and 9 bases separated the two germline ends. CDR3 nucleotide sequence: TGTGCCAGCAGCTTGGTTGTGGGTGAAAAACTGTTTTTT. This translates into CASSLVVGEKLFF.

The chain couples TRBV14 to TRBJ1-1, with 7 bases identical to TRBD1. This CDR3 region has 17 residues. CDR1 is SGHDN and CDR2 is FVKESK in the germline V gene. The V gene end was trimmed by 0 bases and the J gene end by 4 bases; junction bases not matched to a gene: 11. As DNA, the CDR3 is TGTGCCAGCAGCCAAGATCAGGACAGGACTGTGAGCACTGAAGCTTTCTTT. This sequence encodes CASSQDQDRTVSTEAFF.

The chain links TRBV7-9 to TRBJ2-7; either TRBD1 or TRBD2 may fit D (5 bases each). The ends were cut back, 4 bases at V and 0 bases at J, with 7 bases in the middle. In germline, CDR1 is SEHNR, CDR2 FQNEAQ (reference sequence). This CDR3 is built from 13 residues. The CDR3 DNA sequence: TGTGCCAGCAGCTCGGGGCTCTCCTACGAGCAGTACTTC. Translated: CASSSGLSYEQYF.

CDR3 sequence (DNA): TGTGCCAGCAGGGGAATAGCGGGTAGGGGCAATGAGCAGTTCTTC. It translates to CASRGIAGRGNEQFF. The chain carries TRBV6-4 and TRBJ2-1; 7 bases are shared with TRBD2. From germline, CDR1 is MRHNA and CDR2 SNTAGT. With 6 bases clipped from V and 6 bases from J, the junction kept 11 bases outside the gene matches. There are 15 residues in the CDR3.

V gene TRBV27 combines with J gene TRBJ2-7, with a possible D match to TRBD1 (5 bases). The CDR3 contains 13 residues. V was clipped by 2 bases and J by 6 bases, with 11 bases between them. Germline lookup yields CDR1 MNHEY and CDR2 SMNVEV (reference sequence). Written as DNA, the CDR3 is TGTGCCAGCAGTTTAGGGGCAGGGTTCGAGCAGTACGTC. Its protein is CASSLGAGFEQYV.

CDR3 protein: CASSLAAHNEQFF. The CDR3 DNA sequence: TGTGCCAGCAGCCTAGCGGCTCACAATGAGCAGTTCTTC. This sequence joins TRBV6-6 and TRBJ2-1; 7 bases line up with TRBD2. Trimming took 6 bases from V and 5 from J; bases not matched to a gene: 4. This CDR3 spans 13 amino acids. Germline CDR1 is MNHNY and CDR2 is SVGAGI (reference sequence).

The DNA of the CDR3 is TGTGCCAGCAGCGTAGTTGGGGTGATGGATGAGCAGTTCTTC. Encoded protein: CASSVVGVMDEQFF. The chain carries TRBV9 and TRBJ2-1; no definite D call. The CDR3 is made up of 14 amino acids. V dropped 0 bases and J dropped 8 bases, with 12 bases sitting between them. Germline CDR1 is SGDLS and CDR2 is YYNGEE.

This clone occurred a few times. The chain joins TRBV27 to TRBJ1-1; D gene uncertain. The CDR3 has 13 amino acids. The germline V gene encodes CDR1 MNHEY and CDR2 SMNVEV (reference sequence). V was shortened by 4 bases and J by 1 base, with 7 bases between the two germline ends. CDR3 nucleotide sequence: TGTGCCAGCAGTTCGTACGGGAACACTGAAGCTTTCTTT. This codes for CASSSYGNTEAFF.

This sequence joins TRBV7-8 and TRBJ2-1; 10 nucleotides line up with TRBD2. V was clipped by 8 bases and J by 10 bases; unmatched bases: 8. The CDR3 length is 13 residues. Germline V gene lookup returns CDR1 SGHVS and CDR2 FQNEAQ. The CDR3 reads CASGLAGVLEQFF. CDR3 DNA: TGTGCCAGCGGTCTAGCGGGGGTCCTCGAGCAGTTCTTC.

The CDR3 region has the DNA TGTGCCAGCAGCAAAGTGGCCGCGAGCTCCTACGAGCAGTACTTC. Amino acids: CASSKVAASSYEQYF. This chain links TRBV21-1 with TRBJ2-7. TRBV21-1 is labeled a pseudogene. This CDR3 has 15 residues.

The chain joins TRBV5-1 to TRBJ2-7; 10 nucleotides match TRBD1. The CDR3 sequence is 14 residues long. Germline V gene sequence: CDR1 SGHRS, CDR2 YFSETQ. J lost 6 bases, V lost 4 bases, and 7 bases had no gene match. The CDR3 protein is CASSQGTGVGEQYV. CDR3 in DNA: TGCGCCAGCAGCCAGGGGACAGGGGTTGGCGAGCAGTACGTC.

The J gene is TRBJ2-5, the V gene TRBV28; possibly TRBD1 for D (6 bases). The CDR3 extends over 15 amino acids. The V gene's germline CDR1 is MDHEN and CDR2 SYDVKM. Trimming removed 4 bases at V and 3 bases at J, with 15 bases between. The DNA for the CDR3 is TGTGCCAGCAGTTCTTTGACAGGCTGGGAAGAGACCCAGTACTTC. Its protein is CASSSLTGWEETQYF.

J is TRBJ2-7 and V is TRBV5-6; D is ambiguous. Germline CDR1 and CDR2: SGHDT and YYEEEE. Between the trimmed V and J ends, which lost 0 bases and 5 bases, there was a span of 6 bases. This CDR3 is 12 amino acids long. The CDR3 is CASSLGAHEQYV. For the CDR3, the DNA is TGTGCCAGCAGCTTGGGGGCACACGAGCAGTACGTC.

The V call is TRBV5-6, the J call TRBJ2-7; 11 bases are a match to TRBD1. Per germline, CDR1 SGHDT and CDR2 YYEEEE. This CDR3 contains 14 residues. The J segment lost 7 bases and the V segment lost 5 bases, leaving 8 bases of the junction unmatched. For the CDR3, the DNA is TGTGCCAGCAGTTTCGGACAGGGGGCGAGGGAGCAGTACTTC. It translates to CASSFGQGAREQYF.

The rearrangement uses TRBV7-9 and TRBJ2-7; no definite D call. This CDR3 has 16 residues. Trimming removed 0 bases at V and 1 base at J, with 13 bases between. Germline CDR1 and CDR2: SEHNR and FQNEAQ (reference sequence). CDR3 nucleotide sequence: TGTGCCAGCAGCTTAGCCGGCGGAGCCTTTTCCTACGAGCAGTACTTC. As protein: CASSLAGGAFSYEQYF.

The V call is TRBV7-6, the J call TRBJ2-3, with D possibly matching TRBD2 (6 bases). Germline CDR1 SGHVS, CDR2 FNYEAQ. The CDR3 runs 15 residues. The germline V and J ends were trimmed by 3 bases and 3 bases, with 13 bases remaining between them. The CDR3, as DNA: TGTGCCAGCAGCTTCGGGGGTGACACTACAGATACGCAGTATTTT. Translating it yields CASSFGGDTTDTQYF.

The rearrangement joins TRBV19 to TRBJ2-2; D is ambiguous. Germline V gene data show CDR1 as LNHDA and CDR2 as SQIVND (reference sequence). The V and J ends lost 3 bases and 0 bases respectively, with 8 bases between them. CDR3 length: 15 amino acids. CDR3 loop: CASSIAKSNTGELFF. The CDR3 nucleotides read TGTGCCAGTAGTATCGCGAAATCGAACACCGGGGAGCTGTTTTTT.

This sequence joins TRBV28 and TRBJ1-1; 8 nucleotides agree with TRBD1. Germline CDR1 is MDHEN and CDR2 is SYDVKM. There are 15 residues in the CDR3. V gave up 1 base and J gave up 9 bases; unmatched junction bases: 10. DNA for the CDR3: TGTGCCAGCAGTTTATTCGCAGGGGGCACGGGGAAAGCTTTCTTT. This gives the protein CASSLFAGGTGKAFF.

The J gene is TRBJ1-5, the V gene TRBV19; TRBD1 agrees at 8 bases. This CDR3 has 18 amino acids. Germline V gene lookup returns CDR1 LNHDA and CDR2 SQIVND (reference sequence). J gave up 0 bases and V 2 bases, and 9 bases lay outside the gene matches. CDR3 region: CASSIKAGGLYSNQPQHF. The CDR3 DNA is TGTGCCAGTAGTATAAAGGCAGGGGGCCTTTATAGCAATCAGCCCCAGCATTTT.

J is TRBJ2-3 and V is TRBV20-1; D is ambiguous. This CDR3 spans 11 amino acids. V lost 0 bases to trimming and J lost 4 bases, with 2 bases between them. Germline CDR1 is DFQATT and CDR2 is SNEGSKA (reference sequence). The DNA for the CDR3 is TGCAGTGCTAGAGAGGCAGATACGCAGTATTTT. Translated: CSAREADTQYF.

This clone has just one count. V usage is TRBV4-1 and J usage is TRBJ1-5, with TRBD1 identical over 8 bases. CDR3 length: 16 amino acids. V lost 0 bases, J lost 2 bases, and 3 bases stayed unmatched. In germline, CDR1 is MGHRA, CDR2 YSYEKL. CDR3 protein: CASSQEDRGGNQPQHF. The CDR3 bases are TGCGCCAGCAGCCAAGAAGACAGGGGCGGCAATCAGCCCCAGCATTTT.

The CDR3 here is CASPGTGAVYSNQPQHF. In nucleotides, the CDR3 is TGTGCCAGTCCCGGGACAGGGGCCGTATATAGCAATCAGCCCCAGCATTTT. The rearrangement joins TRBV19 to TRBJ1-5; TRBD1 matches 10 bases. Germline values: CDR1 LNHDA, CDR2 SQIVND (reference sequence). This CDR3 is built from 17 residues. V lost 8 bases and J lost 0; bases outside the gene matches: 10.